This entry lists 8 T cell receptor beta chains sequenced from one sample in a study of identifying expanded T cells in peripheral blood. Assay used: immunoSEQ multiplex PCR; TCRdb lists only in-frame clones, some missing. The sample has 55,000 to 60,000 clones; about nine tenths are singletons. The sample comprised blood. These receptors originate from a person between 18 and 75 years old in good health.

The chain recombines TRBV19 with TRBJ2-5, with D possibly matching TRBD1 (5 bases). V was clipped by 3 bases and J by 0 bases, with 11 bases between them. Germline CDR1 is LNHDA and CDR2 is SQIVND (reference sequence). CDR3 length: 15 amino acids. DNA for the CDR3: TGTGCCAGTAGTATCAGGGTCAGTGACCAAGAGACCCAGTACTTC. Translating gives CASSIRVSDQETQYF.

This sequence joins TRBV5-1 and TRBJ1-4, with a possible D match to TRBD1 (6 bases). V lost 3 bases to trimming and J lost 6 bases, with 9 bases between them. CDR1 SGHRS and CDR2 YFSETQ come from the germline V gene. This CDR3 is 13 amino acids long. CDR3 sequence: CASSWRQDEKLFF. CDR3 sequence (DNA): TGCGCCAGCAGCTGGCGACAGGATGAAAAACTGTTTTTT.

This clone was counted once. This chain joins TRBV28 and TRBJ1-5; no definite D call. This CDR3 region has 15 residues. Germline V gene sequence: CDR1 MDHEN, CDR2 SYDVKM. The germline V and J ends were trimmed by 5 bases and 0 bases, with 11 bases remaining between them. The CDR3 region is CASSPGGGSNQPQHF. The CDR3 nucleotides are TGTGCCAGCAGTCCCGGCGGAGGTAGCAATCAGCCCCAGCATTTT.

This chain joins TRBV9 and TRBJ2-7; 8 bases are a match to TRBD1. The CDR3 is 15 amino acids. Germline CDR1 is SGDLS and CDR2 is YYNGEE. Trimming cost V 1 base and J 3 bases; bases outside gene matches: 6. CDR3 sequence reads: CASSVSSGTGYEQYF. CDR3 DNA sequence: TGTGCCAGCAGCGTAAGTAGTGGGACAGGCTACGAGCAGTACTTC.

The chain joins TRBV5-1 to TRBJ1-1, with 7 bases that match TRBD1. Trimming removed 4 bases from V and 1 base from J; junction bases left unmatched: 4. The CDR3 contains 14 residues. Germline CDR1 SGHRS, CDR2 YFSETQ. The CDR3 DNA follows: TGCGCCAGCAGCCCTCAGGGGGGGAACACTGAAGCTTTCTTT. This codes for CASSPQGGNTEAFF.

The rearrangement joins TRBV4-1 to TRBJ2-3; 8 bases map to TRBD2. J lost 0 bases, V lost 5 bases, and 13 bases had no gene match. The germline CDR1 and CDR2 sequences are MGHRA and YSYEKL. This CDR3 contains 18 residues. The DNA for the CDR3 is TGCGCCAGCAGCGGAGAGCTTGGGGCTAGCGGGAGCACAGATACGCAGTATTTT. Protein: CASSGELGASGSTDTQYF.

The rearrangement links TRBV9 to TRBJ2-5; 8 positions match TRBD1. In germline, CDR1 is SGDLS, CDR2 YYNGEE. V trimming: 0 bases; J trimming: 4 bases; junction bases outside the gene matches: 5. The length of the CDR3 is 15 residues. CDR3 protein: CASSVGTGSRETQYF. The CDR3 bases are TGTGCCAGCAGCGTAGGGACAGGGTCTAGAGAGACCCAGTACTTC.

The V call is TRBV7-3, the J call TRBJ2-2; D unresolved. Germline CDR1 and CDR2: SGHTA and FQGTGA. The CDR3 length is 12 residues. Trimming stripped 4 bases from V and 4 bases from J, with 4 bases between. The CDR3 coding sequence is TGTGCCAGCAGCTCGGGCACCGGGGAGCTGTTTTTT. Protein product: CASSSGTGELFF.